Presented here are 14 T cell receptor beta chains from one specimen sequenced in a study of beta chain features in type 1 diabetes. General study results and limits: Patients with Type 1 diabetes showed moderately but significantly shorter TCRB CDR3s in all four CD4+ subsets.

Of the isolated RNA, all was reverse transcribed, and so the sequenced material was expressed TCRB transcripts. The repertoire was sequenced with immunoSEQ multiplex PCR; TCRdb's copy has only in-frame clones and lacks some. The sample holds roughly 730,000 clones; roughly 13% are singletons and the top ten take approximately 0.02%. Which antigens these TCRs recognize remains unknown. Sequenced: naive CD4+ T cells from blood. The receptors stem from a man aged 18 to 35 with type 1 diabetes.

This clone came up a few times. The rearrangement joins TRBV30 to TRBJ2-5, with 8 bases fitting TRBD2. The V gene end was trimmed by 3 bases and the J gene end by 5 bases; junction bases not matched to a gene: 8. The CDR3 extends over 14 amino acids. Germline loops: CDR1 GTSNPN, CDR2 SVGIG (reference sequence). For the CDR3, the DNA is TGTGCCTGGAGGGGAGGAGCGGGGGTTGAGACCCAGTACTTC. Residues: CAWRGGAGVETQYF.

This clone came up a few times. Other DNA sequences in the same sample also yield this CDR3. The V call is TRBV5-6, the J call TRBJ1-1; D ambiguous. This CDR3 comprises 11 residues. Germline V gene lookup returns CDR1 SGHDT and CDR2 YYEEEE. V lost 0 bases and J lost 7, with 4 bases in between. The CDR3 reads CASSLEGEAFF. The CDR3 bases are TGTGCCAGCAGCTTGGAGGGTGAAGCTTTCTTT.

For the CDR3, the DNA is TGTGCCAGCAGCTTAGTTGGTGGGACAGGGTACAATCAGCCCCAGCATTTT. Translation gives CASSLVGGTGYNQPQHF. The rearrangement uses TRBV7-8 and TRBJ1-5, with 9 nucleotides matching TRBD1. V lost 1 base and J lost 3; bases outside the gene matches: 7. The CDR3 length is 17 residues. The germline gives CDR1 SGHVS, CDR2 FQNEAQ.

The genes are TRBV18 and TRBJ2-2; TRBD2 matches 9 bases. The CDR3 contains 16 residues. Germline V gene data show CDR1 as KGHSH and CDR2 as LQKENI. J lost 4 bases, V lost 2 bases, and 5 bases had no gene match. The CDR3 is CASSPAAGGRTGELFF. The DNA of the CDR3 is TGTGCCAGCTCACCAGCTGCGGGGGGGCGCACCGGGGAGCTGTTTTTT.

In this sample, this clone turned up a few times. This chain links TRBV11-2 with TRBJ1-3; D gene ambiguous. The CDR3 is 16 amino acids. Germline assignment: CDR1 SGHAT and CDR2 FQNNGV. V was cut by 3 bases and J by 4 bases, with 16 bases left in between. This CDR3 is CASSFRIGRSGNTIYF. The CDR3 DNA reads TGTGCCAGCAGCTTCCGTATTGGACGTTCGGGAAACACCATATATTTT.

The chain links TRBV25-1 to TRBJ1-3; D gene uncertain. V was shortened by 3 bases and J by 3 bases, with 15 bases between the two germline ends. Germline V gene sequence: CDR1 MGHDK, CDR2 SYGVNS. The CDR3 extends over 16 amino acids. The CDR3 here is CASSESEAANGNTIYF. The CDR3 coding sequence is TGTGCCAGCAGTGAGAGCGAGGCCGCGAATGGAAACACCATATATTTT.

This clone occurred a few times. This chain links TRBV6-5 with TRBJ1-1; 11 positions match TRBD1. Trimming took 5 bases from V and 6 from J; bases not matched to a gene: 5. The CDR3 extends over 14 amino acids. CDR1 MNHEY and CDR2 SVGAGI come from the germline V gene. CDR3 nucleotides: TGTGCCAGCAGTCCCGGGACAGGGGGTTCTGAAGCTTTCTTT. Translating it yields CASSPGTGGSEAFF.

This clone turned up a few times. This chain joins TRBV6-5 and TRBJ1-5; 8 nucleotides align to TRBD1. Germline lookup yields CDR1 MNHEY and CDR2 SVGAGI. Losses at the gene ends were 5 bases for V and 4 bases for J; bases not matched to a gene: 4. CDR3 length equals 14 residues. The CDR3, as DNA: TGTGCCAGCAGTGACAGGGGAACAAATCAGCCCCAGCATTTT. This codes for CASSDRGTNQPQHF.

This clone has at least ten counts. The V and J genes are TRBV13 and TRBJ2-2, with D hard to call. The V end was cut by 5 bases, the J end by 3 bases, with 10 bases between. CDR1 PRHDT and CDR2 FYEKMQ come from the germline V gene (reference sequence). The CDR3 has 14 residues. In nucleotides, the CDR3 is TGTGCCAGCAGCCCGAGTGTAGACACCGGGGAGCTGTTTTTT. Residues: CASSPSVDTGELFF.

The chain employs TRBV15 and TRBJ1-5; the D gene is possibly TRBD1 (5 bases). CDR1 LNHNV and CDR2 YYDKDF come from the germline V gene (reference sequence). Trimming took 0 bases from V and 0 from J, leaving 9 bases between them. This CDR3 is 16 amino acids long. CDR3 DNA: TGTGCCACCAGCAGAGAAGTGACAGTTAGCAATCAGCCCCAGCATTTT. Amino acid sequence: CATSREVTVSNQPQHF.

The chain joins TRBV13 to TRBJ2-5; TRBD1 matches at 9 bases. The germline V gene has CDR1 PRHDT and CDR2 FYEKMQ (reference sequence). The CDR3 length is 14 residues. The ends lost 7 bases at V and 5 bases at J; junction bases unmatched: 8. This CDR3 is CASTKWTGEETQYF. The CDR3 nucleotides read TGTGCCAGCACCAAATGGACAGGGGAGGAGACCCAGTACTTC.

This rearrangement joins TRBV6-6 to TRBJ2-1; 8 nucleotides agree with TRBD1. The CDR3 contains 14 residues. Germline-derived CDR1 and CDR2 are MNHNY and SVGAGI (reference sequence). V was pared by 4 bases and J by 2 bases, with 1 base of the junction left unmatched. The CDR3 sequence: CASSSDRAYNEQFF. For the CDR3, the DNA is TGTGCCAGCAGTTCGGACAGGGCCTACAATGAGCAGTTCTTC.

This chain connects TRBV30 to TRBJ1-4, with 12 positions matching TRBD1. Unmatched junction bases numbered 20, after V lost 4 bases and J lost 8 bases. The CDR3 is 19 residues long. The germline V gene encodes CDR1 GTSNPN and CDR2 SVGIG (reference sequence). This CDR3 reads CAWNPPSGQGARDWEKLFF. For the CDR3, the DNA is TGTGCCTGGAACCCCCCCTCGGGACAGGGGGCGAGGGATTGGGAAAAACTGTTTTTT.

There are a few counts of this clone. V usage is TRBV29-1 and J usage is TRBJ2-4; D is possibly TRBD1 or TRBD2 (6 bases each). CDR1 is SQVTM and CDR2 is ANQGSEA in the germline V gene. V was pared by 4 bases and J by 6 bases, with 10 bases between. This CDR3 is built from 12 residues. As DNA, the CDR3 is TGCAGCGTTGCAGGGGACTCAAACATTCAGTACTTC. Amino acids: CSVAGDSNIQYF.